This is a list of T cell receptor beta chains from one sample in a study of cytomegalovirus exposure and HLA in healthy donors. Assay: immunoSEQ multiplex PCR; the TCRdb copy retains only in-frame clones and omits some. The repertoire consists of over 150,000 clones, with over 70% occurring once and the leading ten covering 9.5% to 15%. The material sequenced was PBMCs. All receptors come from a man between 25 and 39 years old in good health and CMV-seropositive. CDR3s include the opening cysteine and the closing phenylalanine or tryptophan. A D gene is named only where the DNA matches it firmly. The listing skips clone size in some rows; elsewhere it reads once, few, many or a size class.

V gene,J gene,D gene,clone size,CDR3 protein,CDR3 DNA
TRBV7-2,TRBJ1-3,-,once,CASSEVSGNTIYF,TGTGCCAGCAGCGAGGTTAGCGGGAACACCATATATTTT
TRBV11-2,TRBJ2-7,-,-,CASSLGQGDREQYF,TGTGCCAGCAGCTTAGGGCAGGGTGATCGCGAGCAGTACTTC
TRBV28,TRBJ1-3,-,-,CASSKDSGNTIYF,TGTGCCAGCAGCAAGGATAGCGGAAACACCATATATTTT
TRBV2,TRBJ2-7,-,-,CASKRDWISPANYEQYF,TGTGCCAGCAAGAGGGACTGGATCTCCCCGGCCAACTACGAGCAGTACTTC
TRBV28,TRBJ2-3,-,-,CASSPRRDIKYTDTQYF,TGTGCCAGCAGCCCACGCCGGGACATCAAATACACAGATACGCAGTATTTT
TRBV7-9,TRBJ2-1,-,-,CASSLTGIDEQFF,TGTGCCAGCAGCTTGACGGGAATCGATGAGCAGTTCTTC
TRBV6-1,TRBJ2-3,TRBD2,-,CASSEPLRREVRGTQYF,TGTGCCAGCAGTGAACCCCTCAGGCGGGAGGTCAGGGGTACGCAGTATTTT
TRBV10-2,TRBJ2-7,TRBD1,-,CASSEFQGAYEQYF,TGCGCCAGCAGTGAGTTCCAGGGGGCCTACGAGCAGTACTTC
TRBV30,TRBJ2-7,-,-,CAWRTVAGTYEQYF,TGTGCCTGGAGGACTGTGGCGGGAACCTACGAGCAGTACTTC
TRBV6-6,TRBJ2-1,TRBD2,-,CASSQSGLVGGEQFF,TGTGCCAGCAGCCAATCGGGACTAGTTGGTGGTGAGCAGTTCTTC
TRBV4-2,TRBJ1-4,-,-,CASSLDSGADEKLFF,TGTGCCAGCAGCCTAGACAGTGGAGCGGATGAAAAACTGTTTTTT
TRBV9,TRBJ2-3,-,-,CASSVDGQYLTDTQYF,TGTGCCAGCAGCGTAGATGGACAGTATCTTACAGATACGCAGTATTTT
TRBV6-5,TRBJ2-2,TRBD2,-,CASNGAGEAGELFF,TGTGCCAGCAATGGGGCGGGAGAGGCGGGAGAGCTGTTTTTT
TRBV5-1,TRBJ2-3,TRBD2,-,CASSLNPGGRDTQYF,TGCGCCAGCAGCTTGAATCCGGGGGGACGGGATACGCAGTATTTT
TRBV5-1,TRBJ1-1,-,-,CASSLLSGQNTEAFF,TGCGCCAGCAGCTTGTTGTCAGGCCAGAACACTGAAGCTTTCTTT
TRBV11-2,TRBJ1-1,TRBD1,-,CASSPGQGTLSMNTEAFF,TGTGCCAGCAGCCCCGGACAGGGGACGCTTTCGATGAACACTGAAGCTTTCTTT
TRBV27,TRBJ1-2,TRBD1,-,CASYQQGGAGYTF,TGTGCCAGTTACCAACAGGGGGGTGCTGGCTACACCTTC
TRBV20-1,TRBJ1-2,-,-,CSARNSYGYTF,TGCAGTGCTAGAAACAGCTATGGCTACACCTTC